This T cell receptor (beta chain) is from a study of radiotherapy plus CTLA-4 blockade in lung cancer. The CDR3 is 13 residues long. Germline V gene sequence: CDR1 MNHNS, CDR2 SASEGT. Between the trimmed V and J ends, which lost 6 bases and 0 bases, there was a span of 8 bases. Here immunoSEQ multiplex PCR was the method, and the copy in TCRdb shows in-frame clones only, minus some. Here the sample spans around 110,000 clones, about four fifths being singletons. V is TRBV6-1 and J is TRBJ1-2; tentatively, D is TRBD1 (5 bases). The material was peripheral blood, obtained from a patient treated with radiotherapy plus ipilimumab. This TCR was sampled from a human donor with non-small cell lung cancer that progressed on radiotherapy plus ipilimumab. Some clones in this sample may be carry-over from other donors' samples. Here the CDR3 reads CASRGTTNYGYTF. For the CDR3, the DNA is TGTGCCAGCAGAGGGACGACTAACTATGGCTACACCTTC.